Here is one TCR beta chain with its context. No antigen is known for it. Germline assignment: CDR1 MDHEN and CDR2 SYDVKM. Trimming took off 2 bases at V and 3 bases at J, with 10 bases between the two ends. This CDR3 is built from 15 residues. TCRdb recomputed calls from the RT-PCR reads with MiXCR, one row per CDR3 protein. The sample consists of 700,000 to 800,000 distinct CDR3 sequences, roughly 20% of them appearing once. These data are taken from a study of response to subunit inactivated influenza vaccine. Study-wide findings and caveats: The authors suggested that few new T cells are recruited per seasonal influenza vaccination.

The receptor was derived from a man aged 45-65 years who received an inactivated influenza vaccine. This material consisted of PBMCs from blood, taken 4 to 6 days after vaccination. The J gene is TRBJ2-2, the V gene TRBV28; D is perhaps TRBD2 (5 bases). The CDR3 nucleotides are TGTGCCAGCAGTTTAAGAGGAGCGGACACCGGGGAGCTGTTTTTT. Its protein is CASSLRGADTGELFF.